One and the same sample provided the 16 T cell receptor beta chains below, sequenced in a study of shared clonotypes between healthy human individuals. Sequencing used immunoSEQ multiplex PCR; TCRdb keeps in-frame clones, though not all of them. This table holds over a million clones, roughly 96% found once. Sequencing was done on a sample of naive CD4+ T cells sorted from blood. Subset reported: CD45RA+ positively selected. Receptors were obtained from a man aged 30-40 years in good health.

The chain couples TRBV29-1 to TRBJ2-1, with D hard to call. Trimming left V 5 bases short and J 3 bases short, with 5 bases between. The CDR3 has 11 residues. CDR1 and CDR2 (germline): SQVTM, ANQGSEA. The chain's CDR3 is CSVWDYNEQFF. In DNA form, the CDR3 reads TGCAGCGTTTGGGACTACAATGAGCAGTTCTTC.

The chain combines TRBV5-1 with TRBJ1-1; possible D gene TRBD1, 5 bases. Germline-derived CDR1 and CDR2 are SGHRS and YFSETQ. The CDR3 contains 14 residues. Between the trimmed V and J ends, which lost 2 bases and 1 base, there was a span of 9 bases. This CDR3 is CASSFQGENTEAFF. The CDR3 DNA reads as TGCGCCAGCAGCTTTCAGGGAGAGAACACTGAAGCTTTCTTT.

J is TRBJ2-2 and V is TRBV25-1; TRBD2 agrees at 7 bases. The germline gives CDR1 MGHDK, CDR2 SYGVNS. With 4 bases clipped from V and 4 bases from J, the junction kept 6 bases outside the gene matches. There are 15 residues in the CDR3. In nucleotides, the CDR3 is TGTGCCAGCAGTGGGCGCGGGAGTCGCACCGGGGAGCTGTTTTTT. Protein sequence: CASSGRGSRTGELFF.

A word on this clone: The same CDR3 can be traced to other DNA sequences in this sample. The V gene is TRBV18, the J gene TRBJ1-5; D remains ambiguous. This CDR3 comprises 13 residues. The germline gives CDR1 KGHSH, CDR2 LQKENI. Trimming removed 3 bases from V and 4 bases from J, with 7 bases in between. CDR3 in amino acids: CASSPLSNQPQHF. The CDR3 nucleotides read TGTGCCAGCTCACCTTTATCGAATCAGCCCCAGCATTTT.

The chain carries TRBV12-5 and TRBJ2-1; D might be TRBD1 (6 bases). Per germline, CDR1 LGHNT and CDR2 FRNRAP. V lost 5 bases to trimming and J lost 4 bases, with 6 bases between them. The CDR3 loop spans 12 amino acids. The CDR3 region is CASGTGYNEQFF. CDR3 bases: TGTGCTAGTGGTACAGGGTACAATGAGCAGTTCTTC.

V usage is TRBV4-2 and J usage is TRBJ2-7, with no clear D. Germline CDR1 is LGHNA and CDR2 is YNFKEQ. Trimming took 4 bases from V and 1 from J, leaving 11 bases between them. The CDR3 totals 14 residues. For the CDR3, the DNA is TGTGCCAGCAGCCCAGTGCGCCTTTCCTACGAGCAGTACTTC. Residues: CASSPVRLSYEQYF.

The chain recombines TRBV7-2 with TRBJ2-7, with a tentative D call TRBD2 (6 bases). CDR3 length equals 17 residues. Germline CDR1 and CDR2: SGHTA and FQGNSA. The ends were cut back, 3 bases at V and 3 bases at J, with 21 bases in the middle. CDR3 protein: CASSFGTRGAANYEQYF. The CDR3 DNA reads as TGTGCCAGCAGCTTTGGGACTCGCGGGGCCGCTAACTACGAGCAGTACTTC.

The chain combines TRBV6-5 with TRBJ2-1; D may be TRBD2 (6 bases). The V gene's germline CDR1 is MNHEY and CDR2 SVGAGI. V gave up 4 bases and J gave up 5 bases, with 15 bases separating them. This CDR3 is 15 amino acids long. CDR3 in amino acids: CASSSKGLANNEQFF. CDR3 coding DNA: TGTGCCAGCAGTTCAAAGGGACTGGCGAACAATGAGCAGTTCTTC.

This clone was seen a handful of times. In nucleotides, the CDR3 is TGTGCCAGCAGCCCCGCTCGAAACGTGTTGGAGGAAGCTTTCTTT. This translates into CASSPARNVLEEAFF. The rearrangement uses TRBV7-9 and TRBJ1-1; no firm D call. The CDR3 runs 15 residues. Germline loops: CDR1 SEHNR, CDR2 FQNEAQ (reference sequence). V shed 5 bases and J shed 8 bases, with 21 bases lying between them.

V and J are TRBV14 and TRBJ2-3, with 8 positions matching TRBD2. The V segment lost 5 bases and the J segment 3 bases; nucleotides outside the gene matches: 4. The V gene's germline CDR1 is SGHDN and CDR2 FVKESK. The CDR3 covers 14 residues. CDR3 loop: CASSNLAGTDTQYF. The CDR3 DNA reads as TGTGCCAGCAGCAATCTAGCGGGTACAGATACGCAGTATTTT.

The chain employs TRBV6-5 and TRBJ2-4; no reliable D call. CDR3 length equals 12 residues. The V gene lost 4 bases and the J gene lost 4 bases, with 5 bases spanning the gap. Per the germline V gene, CDR1 is MNHEY and CDR2 is SVGAGI. Here the CDR3 reads CASSSRKNIQYF. In DNA, the CDR3 is TGTGCCAGCAGTTCCCGTAAAAACATTCAGTACTTC.

The genes are TRBV27 and TRBJ2-5, with 11 bases that match TRBD2. Germline V gene data show CDR1 as MNHEY and CDR2 as SMNVEV (reference sequence). The CDR3 sequence is 17 residues long. V dropped 5 bases and J dropped 2; count of bases not matched to a gene: 10. The CDR3 nucleotides read TGTGCCAGCAGTGACTATGTTACTAGCGGGAGACAAGAGACCCAGTACTTC. Protein sequence: CASSDYVTSGRQETQYF.

The J gene is TRBJ1-3, the V gene TRBV5-6; 7 bases fit TRBD1. The CDR3 has 18 amino acids. With 5 bases clipped from V and 0 bases from J, the junction kept 14 bases outside the gene matches. Germline V gene sequence: CDR1 SGHDT, CDR2 YYEEEE. CDR3 nucleotide sequence: TGTGCCAGCAGTGCCCCGGGAGGGGGCACCTCCTCTGGAAACACCATATATTTT. Amino acids: CASSAPGGGTSSGNTIYF.

This sequence joins TRBV15 and TRBJ2-1; 8 positions match TRBD1. Germline V CDR1 and CDR2: LNHNV, YYDKDF (reference sequence). This CDR3 spans 13 amino acids. Trimming at V came to 7 bases and at J to 6 bases, leaving 5 bases not matched to a gene. The CDR3 DNA is TGTGCCACCACGGACAGGGTCATCAATGAGCAGTTCTTC. Residues: CATTDRVINEQFF.

The V call is TRBV6-1, the J call TRBJ2-3; no clear D gene. This CDR3 is built from 14 residues. V was trimmed by 6 bases and J by 0 bases, leaving 10 bases between them. CDR1 is MNHNS and CDR2 is SASEGT in the germline V gene. CDR3 nucleotide sequence: TGTGCCAGCAGCTACAGAATTAGCACAGATACGCAGTATTTT. It specifies CASSYRISTDTQYF.

The V gene is TRBV6-5, the J gene TRBJ2-3; weak D call: TRBD2 (5 bases). The CDR3 is 14 residues long. Trimming pared 4 bases from V and 2 bases from J, leaving 10 bases between. Germline assignment: CDR1 MNHEY and CDR2 SVGAGI. The CDR3 region is CASSLGLSTDTQYF. CDR3 in DNA: TGTGCCAGCAGTTTAGGACTCTCCACAGATACGCAGTATTTT.